The 2 T cell receptor beta chains given below trace back to one sample, sequenced in a study of regulatory T cells in long-lasting Graves disease. Arm-PCR with iRepertoire HTBI primers amplified the CDR3 regions for these TCR beta libraries. TCRdb analysed the multiplex PCR reads with MiXCR anew, one entry per CDR3 protein. Of fewer than 450,000 distinct CDR3 sequences in the sample, more than 20% were seen once. The time point denotes: persistent/refractory GD, antithyroid drugs over 5 years with positive TRAb. TCR sequences were obtained from RNA taken from PBMCs. The sequencing used peripheral blood mononuclear cells (PBMCs), collected when the disease was refractory, from a patient treated with antithyroid drugs. Receptors originate from a female donor with Graves disease.

Note on this clonotype: Being one base from a much bigger clone, this may be a read error. No conserved phenylalanine or tryptophan ends this CDR3, so it is likely a read error. The J gene is TRBJ1-2, the V gene TRBV28; D is uncertain. V was cut by 6 bases and J by 4 bases, with 6 bases left in between. This CDR3 is built from 11 residues. Germline CDR1 MDHEN, CDR2 SYDVKM. In DNA, the CDR3 is TGTGCCAGCAGAGCGGTCTATGGCTACACCCTC. Its translation: CASRAVYGYTL.

This clonotype appeared many times. The chain has TRBV20-1 and TRBJ1-1; 12 bases fit TRBD1. V was clipped by 3 bases and J by 3 bases; unmatched bases: 5. The CDR3 is 15 amino acids. CDR1 is DFQATT, CDR2 SNEGSKA, per germline (reference sequence). DNA of the CDR3: TGCAGTGCTAGCGGGACAGGGGGCCGGGACACTGAAGCTTTCTTT. Amino acids: CSASGTGGRDTEAFF.